This entry concerns a single T cell receptor (beta chain). This sample was included in a study of blood T cell repertoires in COVID-19. Data came from immunoSEQ multiplex PCR; TCRdb stores just in-frame clones and leaves some out. Found here are roughly 150,000 clones, around 86% of them singletons; the top ten hold about 5.6%. V gave up 3 bases and J gave up 5 bases, with 16 bases separating them. Germline V gives CDR1 LNHDA, CDR2 SQIVND (reference sequence). There are 15 residues in the CDR3. Sequenced: peripheral blood. This chain connects TRBV19 to TRBJ2-5, with a tentative D call TRBD2 (6 bases). The sequence came from a human donor in a cohort sampled during active COVID-19. The CDR3: CASSIRESQGETQYF. The CDR3 DNA reads TGTGCCAGTAGTATCCGGGAGTCGCAGGGCGAGACCCAGTACTTC.